The rows below give T cell receptor beta chains drawn from one sample of a study of blood T cell repertoires in COVID-19. The data were produced by immunoSEQ multiplex PCR, yet TCRdb's version contains in-frame clones alone and is incomplete. The data hold tens of thousands of clones, with roughly 80% observed a single time. Sequencing input: peripheral blood. The receptors stem from a human donor in a cohort sampled during active COVID-19. The CDR3 runs from the conserved cysteine through the conserved F or W. A D gene is named only where the DNA matches it firmly. Some rows mark clone size as missing; the rest say once, few, many or name a class of expanded clone.

v_gene	len	d_gene	j_gene	abundance	CDR3nt	CDR3aa
TRBV5-1	13	-	TRBJ2-5	-	TGCGCCAGCAGCTTGCCCAACCAAGAGACCCAGTACTTC	CASSLPNQETQYF
TRBV5-8	15	-	TRBJ2-7	-	TGTGCCAGCAGCCCTCGTGGGACTGGGAGGAGCGAGCAGTACTTC	CASSPRGTGRSEQYF
TRBV12-3/TRBV12-4	12	-	TRBJ2-7	-	TGTGCCAGCAGTTTTGATTCGGGGGAGCAGTACTTC	CASSFDSGEQYF
TRBV30	12	-	TRBJ1-3	-	TGTGCCTGGAGTTTAACTGGAAACACCATATATTTT	CAWSLTGNTIYF
TRBV19	15	-	TRBJ2-7	-	TGTGCCAGTAGTATAGGGTGGGCAAGCTCCTACGAGCAGTACTTC	CASSIGWASSYEQYF
TRBV19	12	TRBD1	TRBJ1-2	-	TGTGCCAGTACCACACAGGGGCCCGGCTACACCTTC	CASTTQGPGYTF
TRBV27	16	TRBD2	TRBJ2-7	-	TGTGCCAGCTTCTTGAGGGGACTAGCGAGCTCCTACGAGCAGTACTTC	CASFLRGLASSYEQYF
TRBV5-6	12	-	TRBJ2-2	few	TGTGCCAGCAGCCTTCAGACCGGGGAGCTGTTTTTT	CASSLQTGELFF
TRBV15	16	TRBD1	TRBJ1-5	-	TGTGCCACCAGCGAGAACCGGGCAGGGGGCAACCAGCCCCAGCATTTT	CATSENRAGGNQPQHF
TRBV27	15	-	TRBJ1-5	few	TGTGCCAGCAGTTTATCTGACAGGCTCGGTCAGCCCCAGCATTTT	CASSLSDRLGQPQHF
TRBV14	14	-	TRBJ2-7	once	TGTGCCAGCAGCCGGCAGGGGATCTCCTACGAGCAGTACTTC	CASSRQGISYEQYF
TRBV2	15	TRBD1	TRBJ1-6	-	TGTGCCAGCAATGTGGGACAGGGGTTTGGTTCACCCCTCCACTTT	CASNVGQGFGSPLHF
TRBV4-1	18	TRBD2	TRBJ2-6	-	TGCGCCAGCAGCCACCTAACTAGCGGGAGGCACGGGGCCAACGTCCTGACTTTC	CASSHLTSGRHGANVLTF
TRBV15	16	TRBD1	TRBJ1-2	-	TGTGCCACCAGCAGGGGACAGGAGGGTGGAGGGAATGGCTACACCTTC	CATSRGQEGGGNGYTF
TRBV28	16	TRBD1	TRBJ1-4	-	TGTGCCAGCAGGGACAGGGAGCCCCAACTTAATGAAAAACTGTTTTTT	CASRDREPQLNEKLFF
TRBV28	15	-	TRBJ1-6	-	TGTGCCAGCAGTTTCGCCGGTAACGCCGTGTCACCCCTCCACTTT	CASSFAGNAVSPLHF
TRBV10-3	15	TRBD2	TRBJ2-7	-	TGTGCCATCAGTGGCGCCAGAGCGGGAGTAAACGAGCAGTACTTC	CAISGARAGVNEQYF
TRBV21-1	13	-	TRBJ1-5	-	TGTGCCAGCAGCAAAGAGGGAGATCAGCCCCAGCATTTT	CASSKEGDQPQHF
TRBV29-1	13	-	TRBJ2-5	-	TGCAGCGGGAAACAGGGTACACAAGAGACCCAGTACTTC	CSGKQGTQETQYF
TRBV18	14	-	TRBJ1-6	-	TGTGCCAGCTCACCTGCAGGGAGGAATTCACCCCTCCACTTT	CASSPAGRNSPLHF
TRBV18	14	-	TRBJ1-2	-	TGTGCCAGCTCACCCTCAGCGGCTAACTATGGCTACACCTTC	CASSPSAANYGYTF
TRBV7-9	13	TRBD2	TRBJ2-1	few	TGTGCCACGGGGGGGACTACTTCCAATGAGCAGTTCTTC	CATGGTTSNEQFF
TRBV5-4	16	TRBD1	TRBJ2-1	-	TGTGCCAGCAGTCGACAGGGAATCATATCCTACAATGAGCAGTTCTTC	CASSRQGIISYNEQFF
TRBV10-3	17	TRBD2	TRBJ2-5	-	TGTGCCATCAGGTCAGGGACTAGCGGGAGGGCCCAAGAGACCCAGTACTTC	CAIRSGTSGRAQETQYF
TRBV11-2	18	-	TRBJ2-7	-	TGTGCCAGCAGCTTAGGGCGGCAGGGGCAGAGCTTAACCTACGAGCAGTACTTC	CASSLGRQGQSLTYEQYF
TRBV5-1	15	TRBD1	TRBJ2-7	-	TGCGCCAGCAGCTCTCCGGGACAGGGAACCTACGAGCAGTACTTC	CASSSPGQGTYEQYF